This paragraph reports one T cell receptor (beta chain). The data were obtained in a study of blood T cells in healthy people across ages. A sample-barcoded 5' primer and a J-beta primer mix were used in a second PCR of roughly 7 to 11 cycles. Each CDR3 protein is one row after TCRdb ran MiXCR on the 5' RACE reads. The sample lists fewer than 900,000 distinct CDR3 sequences, roughly 35% occurring once. The individuals who served as donors were healthy Caucasians living in Russia, aged roughly 6 to 100. V trimming: 1 base; J trimming: 7 bases; junction bases outside the gene matches: 13. Germline CDR1 SGHRS, CDR2 YFSETQ. This CDR3 has 16 residues.

Sequencing used blood. This rearrangement joins TRBV5-1 to TRBJ2-7; the match to TRBD2 covers 8 bases. This clonotype was obtained from a man between 18 and 35 years old in good health. The CDR3 nucleotides are TGCGCCAGCAGCTTGTCGGCGGGGGGAACCTACAAGGAGCAGTACTTC. It encodes CASSLSAGGTYKEQYF.